These 32 T cell receptor beta chains were sequenced from one sample in a study of CD8 T cells in Susac syndrome (dated by TCRdb to between 2018 and 2020). Library creation used the immunoSEQ multiplex PCR assay. RNA was extracted using the RNeasy kit, and about 0.45 to 1 microgram was reverse transcribed with random hexamers. TCRdb passed the public sequencing reads through fastp at Q25 and MiXCR, retaining productive beta sequences. Duplicate CDR3 protein sequences are folded into a single record with the most common DNA and genes. This sample comprises about 130,000 distinct CDR3 sequences, 95% of them detected only once. The ten biggest clones cover roughly 0.2% of the sample. Sequenced input: CD8+ T cells from PBMCs. The receptors come from a human donor with Susac syndrome.

The chain couples TRBV14 to TRBJ1-2; no reliable D call. Germline assignment: CDR1 SGHDN and CDR2 FVKESK. The ends were cut back, 0 bases at V and 4 bases at J, with 6 bases in the middle. The CDR3 contains 13 residues. CDR3 DNA sequence: TGTGCCAGCAGCCAAGATATTGCCTATGGCTACACCTTC. Translation: CASSQDIAYGYTF.

The J gene is TRBJ2-2, the V gene TRBV11-2; tentatively, D is TRBD2 (5 bases). The CDR3 contains 13 residues. Germline V gene data show CDR1 as SGHAT and CDR2 as FQNNGV. V lost 5 bases, J lost 8 bases, and 12 bases lay in between. The CDR3 DNA reads as TGTGCCAGCAGCCAAGACTACCTTGGGGAGCTGTTTTTT. It is translated as CASSQDYLGELFF.

The chain combines TRBV4-1 with TRBJ2-1; weak D call: TRBD2 (5 bases). The germline V and J ends were trimmed by 4 bases and 0 bases, with 13 bases remaining between them. Germline V gene sequence: CDR1 MGHRA, CDR2 YSYEKL. The CDR3 is made up of 16 amino acids. The CDR3 reads CASSLAWESSYNEQFF. As DNA, the CDR3 is TGCGCCAGCAGCCTGGCGTGGGAGAGCTCCTACAATGAGCAGTTCTTC.

This chain joins TRBV7-9 and TRBJ1-1, with D perhaps TRBD1 (6 bases). There are 14 residues in the CDR3. The germline gives CDR1 SEHNR, CDR2 FQNEAQ (reference sequence). Between the trimmed V and J ends, which lost 5 bases and 3 bases, there was a span of 13 bases. The CDR3 DNA reads TGTGCCAGCAGCCCTCGGACAGTCTACACTGAAGCTTTCTTT. It is translated as CASSPRTVYTEAFF.

The gene calls are TRBV20-1 and TRBJ1-1; possible D gene TRBD1, 5 bases. Between the trimmed V and J ends, which lost 5 bases and 5 bases, there was a span of 15 bases. CDR3 length equals 13 residues. CDR1 is DFQATT, CDR2 SNEGSKA, per germline (reference sequence). The CDR3 DNA reads TGCAGTGCTCCCGACTACCAGGGTACTGAAGCTTTCTTT. Protein sequence: CSAPDYQGTEAFF.

The genes are TRBV2 and TRBJ2-3; D may be TRBD1 (6 bases). The CDR3 covers 14 residues. Germline V CDR1 and CDR2: SNHLY, FYNNEI. V dropped 2 bases and J dropped 2 bases, with 8 bases sitting between them. CDR3 sequence reads: CASSEQGTTDTQYF. CDR3 coding DNA: TGTGCCAGCAGTGAACAGGGGACCACAGATACGCAGTATTTT.

On this clonotype itself: The germline gene is not matched at one end of the junction; a read error may be the cause. V usage is TRBV7-7 and J usage is TRBJ2-6; TRBD2 aligns across 12 bases. Germline CDR1 SSHAT, CDR2 FNYEAQ (reference sequence). The CDR3 totals 18 residues. CDR3 sequence: CASSSLAGGPSGANVLTF. CDR3 nucleotides: TGTGCTAGCAGCTCCCTAGCGGGAGGGCCCTCTGGGGCCAACGTCCTGACTTTC. Combining the CDR3 with reference TRBV7-7 and TRBJ2-6 gives the whole variable domain GAGVSQSPRYKVTKRGQDVTLRCDPISSHATLYWYQQALGQGPEFLTYFNYEAQPDKSGLPSDRFSAERPEGSISTLTIQRTEQRDSAMYRCASSSLAGGPSGANVLTFGAGSRLTVL.

The chain joins TRBV7-9 to TRBJ1-2; D gene uncertain. CDR1 is SEHNR and CDR2 is FQNEAQ in the germline V gene (reference sequence). The CDR3 loop spans 13 amino acids. Trimming removed 7 bases at V and 4 bases at J, with 13 bases between. CDR3 DNA: TGTGCCAGCATCCCAAGAGGTAGCTATGGCTACACCTTC. The encoded protein is CASIPRGSYGYTF.

V is TRBV2 and J is TRBJ2-5; TRBD1 aligns across 7 bases. The CDR3 spans 15 residues. The germline gives CDR1 SNHLY, CDR2 FYNNEI. Trimming at V came to 5 bases and at J to 4 bases, leaving 10 bases not matched to a gene. The CDR3 loop reads CASSSTDRVGETQYF. CDR3 DNA sequence: TGTGCCAGCAGTTCCACTGACAGGGTGGGAGAGACCCAGTACTTC.

The CDR3 reads CSASLAGGVEQYF. The CDR3 DNA is TGCAGTGCTAGCTTAGCGGGAGGGGTCGAGCAGTACTTC. J is TRBJ2-7 and V is TRBV20-1, with 11 bases that match TRBD2. The CDR3 is 13 amino acids. Unmatched junction bases numbered 4, after V lost 3 bases and J lost 6 bases. Germline lookup yields CDR1 DFQATT and CDR2 SNEGSKA (reference sequence).

This clonotype appeared a single time. This chain links TRBV24-1 with TRBJ2-3, with 9 bases aligning to TRBD1. Looked up from germline, CDR1 is KGHDR and CDR2 is SFDVKD. Trimming cost V 0 bases and J 2 bases; bases outside gene matches: 5. The CDR3 is 17 residues long. CDR3 bases: TGTGCCACCAGTGATTTGGGGGACAGGGTCGACACAGATACGCAGTATTTT. Translating it yields CATSDLGDRVDTDTQYF.

V usage is TRBV29-1 and J usage is TRBJ1-3; D not resolved. This CDR3 region has 12 residues. V was cut by 4 bases and J by 3 bases, with 7 bases left in between. From germline, CDR1 is SQVTM and CDR2 ANQGSEA. The CDR3 DNA sequence: TGCAGCGTTGCCTCGGATGGAAACACCATATATTTT. Translating it yields CSVASDGNTIYF.

The V and J genes are TRBV5-1 and TRBJ1-1; TRBD1 is a possible D gene (6 bases). The CDR3 spans 14 residues. V was cut by 0 bases and J by 6 bases, with 12 bases left in between. Germline V gives CDR1 SGHRS, CDR2 YFSETQ. The CDR3 sequence: CASSLGQALAEAFF. The CDR3 DNA reads TGCGCCAGCAGCTTGGGACAGGCTTTGGCTGAAGCTTTCTTT.

CDR3 nucleotide sequence: TGTGCCAGCAGCCAAGATTTAGCCAGCACAGATACGCAGTATTTT. Translated: CASSQDLASTDTQYF. The V and J genes are TRBV14 and TRBJ2-3, with unresolved D. The CDR3 is 15 residues long. V was pared by 0 bases and J by 0 bases, with 7 bases between. The germline CDR1 and CDR2 sequences are SGHDN and FVKESK.

The rearrangement uses TRBV29-1 and TRBJ2-7; D tentatively fits TRBD1 or TRBD2 (7 bases each). Per germline, CDR1 SQVTM and CDR2 ANQGSEA. The germline V and J ends were trimmed by 5 bases and 4 bases, with 15 bases remaining between them. This CDR3 has 13 amino acids. CDR3 coding DNA: TGCAGCGTTCTGGGAGGGGGCGGATACGAGCAGTACTTC. Translated, it gives CSVLGGGGYEQYF.

The chain recombines TRBV5-5 with TRBJ1-2; 12 nucleotides agree with TRBD1. CDR1 SGHKS and CDR2 YYEKEE come from the germline V gene (reference sequence). V was pared by 5 bases and J by 3 bases, with 14 bases of the junction left unmatched. The CDR3 has 18 residues. In DNA, the CDR3 is TGTGCCAGCAGGAGGATTCCGGGACAGGGGGCGCGGGACTATGGCTACACCTTC. As protein: CASRRIPGQGARDYGYTF.

J is TRBJ2-1 and V is TRBV6-5; tentatively, D is TRBD2 (6 bases). The length of the CDR3 is 15 residues. V lost 4 bases, J lost 2 bases, and 12 bases lay in between. Germline assignment: CDR1 MNHEY and CDR2 SVGAGI. For the CDR3, the DNA is TGTGCCAGCAGTTCGGGCGGGGCTACCTACAATGAGCAGTTCTTC. It codes for CASSSGGATYNEQFF.

This chain joins TRBV27 and TRBJ2-7, with 14 positions matching TRBD2. Germline V CDR1 and CDR2: MNHEY, SMNVEV (reference sequence). The CDR3 spans 14 residues. V dropped 10 bases and J dropped 3; count of bases not matched to a gene: 5. For the CDR3, the DNA is TGTGCCACCTTTGGGACTAGCGGGAGCTACGAGCAGTACTTC. It encodes CATFGTSGSYEQYF.

The chain employs TRBV9 and TRBJ2-1; tentative D call: TRBD1 (6 bases). This CDR3 comprises 11 residues. V lost 3 bases and J 15 bases, leaving 13 bases between the germline ends. CDR1 SGDLS and CDR2 YYNGEE come from the germline V gene. This chain's CDR3 is CASSGGQGWFF. For the CDR3, the DNA is TGTGCCAGCAGCGGGGGGCAGGGATGGTTCTTC.

This rearrangement joins TRBV27 to TRBJ1-2; D possibly corresponds to TRBD1 (5 bases). V lost 10 bases to trimming and J lost 7 bases, with 22 bases between them. Germline V gene lookup returns CDR1 MNHEY and CDR2 SMNVEV (reference sequence). The CDR3 spans 14 residues. CDR3 sequence (DNA): TGTGCCACTACCATGGGGACCTCCGAGGGTGGCTACACCTTC. Its protein is CATTMGTSEGGYTF.

The rearrangement links TRBV9 to TRBJ1-2, with 8 bases aligning to TRBD1. There are 17 residues in the CDR3. CDR1 and CDR2 (germline): SGDLS, YYNGEE. V shed 0 bases, J shed 1 base, and the junction held 8 bases outside the gene matches. CDR3 protein: CASSVDRTGYNNYGYTF. The DNA of the CDR3 is TGTGCCAGCAGCGTAGACAGGACAGGGTACAATAACTATGGCTACACCTTC. The variable domain in full, completed from reference TRBV9 and TRBJ1-2, reads DSGVTQTPKHLITATGQRVTLRCSPRSGDLSVYWYQQSLDQGLQFLIQYYNGEERAKGNILERFSAQQFPDLHSELNLSSLELGDSALYFCASSVDRTGYNNYGYTFGSGTRLTVV.

V usage is TRBV28 and J usage is TRBJ1-1; tentative D call: TRBD1 (5 bases). Trimming took off 3 bases at V and 3 bases at J, with 11 bases between the two ends. Germline CDR1 MDHEN, CDR2 SYDVKM. CDR3 size: 14 residues. The CDR3 region has the DNA TGTGCCAGCAGTTTTGGGTCAGGGTACACTGAAGCTTTCTTT. Translating gives CASSFGSGYTEAFF.

This chain links TRBV7-2 with TRBJ2-1; D not certain. This CDR3 contains 15 residues. Trimming stripped 1 base from V and 0 bases from J, with 7 bases between. CDR1 and CDR2 from the germline V gene are SGHTA and FQGNSA. CDR3 sequence reads: CASSLGDHSYNEQFF. CDR3 DNA: TGTGCCAGCAGCTTAGGTGATCACTCCTACAATGAGCAGTTCTTC.

V is TRBV28 and J is TRBJ2-3; D could derive from TRBD1 or TRBD2 (5 bases each). CDR1 is MDHEN and CDR2 is SYDVKM in the germline V gene. This CDR3 is built from 14 residues. Trimming shortened V by 6 bases and J by 4 bases, and 14 bases separated the two germline ends. DNA for the CDR3: TGTGCCAGCAGCCCACTCCAGGGAGCAGATACGCAGTATTTT. It is translated as CASSPLQGADTQYF.

The J gene is TRBJ2-1, the V gene TRBV9, with D unresolved. CDR3 size: 13 residues. Trimming took 3 bases from V and 12 from J, leaving 16 bases between them. Germline V gives CDR1 SGDLS, CDR2 YYNGEE. The CDR3 spells CASSAPSYRLQFF. The CDR3 DNA is TGTGCCAGCAGCGCCCCATCGTACCGATTGCAGTTCTTC.

The V call is TRBV12-3 or TRBV12-4, the J call TRBJ2-7; D remains ambiguous. V dropped 3 bases and J dropped 6 bases, with 9 bases sitting between them. The CDR3 has 12 residues. CDR3 DNA sequence: TGTGCCAGCAGTTTTCCGCTCGGCGAGCAGTACTTC. Translated, it gives CASSFPLGEQYF.

This chain joins TRBV3-1 and TRBJ2-1; 12 bases are shared with TRBD2. With 0 bases clipped from V and 6 bases from J, the junction kept 6 bases outside the gene matches. The germline CDR1 and CDR2 sequences are LGHDT and YNNKEL (reference sequence). The CDR3 runs 17 residues. The CDR3 DNA reads as TGTGCCAGCAGCCAAGATCTAGCGGGAGGGGCAGTCAATGAGCAGTTCTTC. Amino acids: CASSQDLAGGAVNEQFF.

V usage is TRBV6-6 and J usage is TRBJ2-1; D possibly corresponds to TRBD2 (6 bases). Trimming took off 2 bases at V and 5 bases at J, with 13 bases between the two ends. The CDR3 has 15 amino acids. From germline, CDR1 is MNHNY and CDR2 SVGAGI (reference sequence). Here the CDR3 DNA reads TGTGCCAGCAGTTACCGGATGACTAGGGACAATGAGCAGTTCTTC. Translated: CASSYRMTRDNEQFF.

This clonotype was picked up one time. The chain employs TRBV7-3 and TRBJ2-7, with no clear D. The germline CDR1 and CDR2 sequences are SGHTA and FQGTGA. The CDR3 is made up of 16 amino acids. The V and J ends lost 1 base and 5 bases respectively, with 18 bases between them. CDR3 DNA sequence: TGTGCCAGCAGCTTAAGTGCCGGGTCGCTGGGAAACGAGCAGTACTTC. Protein product: CASSLSAGSLGNEQYF. Looking up the rest from reference TRBV7-3 and TRBJ2-7 gives the full variable domain: GAGVSQTPSNKVTEKGKYVELRCDPISGHTALYWYRQSLGQGPEFLIYFQGTGAADDSGLPNDRFFAVRPEGSVSTLKIQRTERGDSAVYLCASSLSAGSLGNEQYFGPGTRLTVT.

The genes are TRBV10-3 and TRBJ2-7; no definite D call. Germline-derived CDR1 and CDR2 are ENHRY and SYGVKD. This CDR3 contains 13 residues. V was trimmed by 0 bases and J by 4 bases, leaving 7 bases between them. In DNA, the CDR3 is TGTGCCATCAGTGAGTCGGGATGGTACGAGCAGTACTTC. Protein sequence: CAISESGWYEQYF.

V is TRBV13 and J is TRBJ2-1, with 9 positions matching TRBD2. CDR3 length: 17 residues. Germline CDR1 PRHDT, CDR2 FYEKMQ (reference sequence). V gave up 5 bases and J gave up 7 bases; unmatched junction bases: 15. CDR3: CASSPYRGGRAGNEQFF. CDR3 nucleotides: TGTGCCAGCAGCCCCTACCGGGGCGGGAGGGCCGGGAATGAGCAGTTCTTC.

The chain is built from TRBV2 and TRBJ2-6, with TRBD1 matching over 10 bases. The junction had 2 bases not matched to a gene; V was cut back by 6 bases and J by 3 bases. Germline V gives CDR1 SNHLY, CDR2 FYNNEI. The CDR3 runs to 15 residues. CDR3 amino acids: CASSDRGHGANVLTF. The CDR3 nucleotides are TGTGCCAGCAGCGACAGGGGGCATGGGGCCAACGTCCTGACTTTC.